Each of the 23 T cell receptor beta chains below was sequenced from the same sample in a study of T cell responses to AZD1222 COVID-19 vaccine. Clones were sequenced by immunoSEQ multiplex PCR, and TCRdb holds only the in-frame ones, with some missing. The repertoire has some 140,000 clones, roughly 82% of them found once; the top ten carry over 4%. The sequences come from peripheral blood, collected on day 0 of AZD1222 vaccination. These receptors were collected from an adult in good health.

The J gene is TRBJ1-3, the V gene TRBV5-4; a weak D match, TRBD1 (6 bases). This CDR3 is built from 14 residues. Germline V CDR1 and CDR2: SGHNT, YYREEE (reference sequence). V was trimmed by 1 base and J by 5 bases, leaving 10 bases between them. The CDR3 region is CASSLHGGRNTIYF. The CDR3 DNA follows: TGTGCCAGCAGCTTGCACGGGGGCAGAAACACCATATATTTT.

This chain joins TRBV7-6 and TRBJ2-5; 12 bases map to TRBD2. Germline CDR1 and CDR2: SGHVS and FNYEAQ. The trim removed 5 bases at V and 2 bases at J, leaving 6 bases unmatched. This CDR3 is 16 amino acids long. The CDR3: CASSPLAGGPQETQYF. The CDR3 DNA sequence: TGTGCCAGCAGCCCACTAGCGGGGGGACCGCAAGAGACCCAGTACTTC. Using reference TRBV7-6 and TRBJ2-5 for the parts outside the CDR3, the full variable domain is GAGVSQSPRYKVTKRGQDVALRCDPISGHVSLYWYRQALGQGPEFLTYFNYEAQQDKSGLPNDRFSAERPEGSISTLTIQRTEQRDSAMYRCASSPLAGGPQETQYFGPGTRLLVL.

This clone was recorded once. The chain couples TRBV6-5 to TRBJ1-2, with TRBD1 as a possible D gene (5 bases). Deletions cut 6 bases from V and 8 bases from J, with 19 bases between. This CDR3 spans 14 amino acids. CDR1 MNHEY and CDR2 SVGAGI come from the germline V gene. CDR3 nucleotides: TGTGCCAGCAGCGAGGACACCCGGGTGGCGGGCTACACCTTC. Its protein product is CASSEDTRVAGYTF.

The rearrangement uses TRBV7-8 and TRBJ1-1, with D possibly TRBD1 on 5 matching bases. The CDR3 length is 15 residues. Germline V gene lookup returns CDR1 SGHVS and CDR2 FQNEAQ. Trimming shortened V by 5 bases and J by 0 bases, and 13 bases separated the two germline ends. The CDR3 is CASSTTGTLNTEAFF. CDR3 DNA: TGTGCCAGCAGCACTACCGGGACTTTGAACACTGAAGCTTTCTTT. Full variable domain (outside the CDR3, taken from reference TRBV7-8 and TRBJ1-1): GAGVSQSPRYKVAKRGQDVALRCDPISGHVSLFWYQQALGQGPEFLTYFQNEAQLDKSGLPSDRFFAERPEGSVSTLKIQRTQQEDSAVYLCASSTTGTLNTEAFFGQGTRLTVV.

The rearrangement links TRBV28 to TRBJ2-7; TRBD1 is a possible D gene (6 bases). The germline CDR1 and CDR2 sequences are MDHEN and SYDVKM. The CDR3 is made up of 17 amino acids. V lost 4 bases and J lost 2, with 21 bases in between. This chain's CDR3 is CASSSGAGGRWPYEQYF. The DNA of the CDR3 is TGTGCCAGCAGTTCAGGGGCCGGAGGTAGATGGCCCTACGAGCAGTACTTC.

This clone appeared once. The chain combines TRBV19 with TRBJ2-2, with TRBD1 identical over 11 bases. The junction had 6 bases not matched to a gene; V was cut back by 9 bases and J by 6 bases. The CDR3 spans 14 residues. Per germline, CDR1 LNHDA and CDR2 SQIVND (reference sequence). CDR3 residues: CASQKDRGPGELFF. As DNA, the CDR3 is TGTGCCAGCCAAAAGGACAGGGGGCCCGGGGAGCTGTTTTTT.

The table lists this clone with a few counts. V gene TRBV3-1 (or the pseudogene TRBV3-2) combines with J gene TRBJ2-7, with D possibly matching TRBD2 (6 bases). The germline V gene has CDR1 LGHDT and CDR2 YNNKEL (reference sequence). V shed 8 bases and J shed 2 bases, with 10 bases lying between them. CDR3 length: 12 amino acids. The DNA for the CDR3 is TGTGCCAGCGCTCGGGGGACCTACGAGCAGTACTTC. Translating gives CASARGTYEQYF.

The J gene is TRBJ1-1, the V gene TRBV5-1; D gene uncertain. With 4 bases removed from V and 6 bases from J, the gap between germline ends came to 13 bases. The germline CDR1 and CDR2 sequences are SGHRS and YFSETQ. The CDR3 has 13 amino acids. The CDR3 coding sequence is TGCGCCAGCAGCCTAGGACCAGAGGCTGAAGCTTTCTTT. It yields the protein CASSLGPEAEAFF.

The rearrangement joins TRBV30 to TRBJ1-2, with TRBD1 as a possible D gene (5 bases). Germline CDR1 and CDR2: GTSNPN and SVGIG (reference sequence). Trimming took 1 base from V and 6 from J, leaving 12 bases between them. This CDR3 has 13 residues. CDR3 in amino acids: CAWSEVGDDGYTF. The CDR3 bases are TGTGCCTGGAGTGAGGTAGGGGACGATGGCTACACCTTC.

CDR3 in DNA: TGTGCCAGTAGTATAGTGGGGACAGGAGCCTACGAGCAGTACTTC. Protein sequence: CASSIVGTGAYEQYF. The V and J genes are TRBV19 and TRBJ2-7, with 8 bases that match TRBD1. The length of the CDR3 is 15 residues. V lost 1 base and J lost 2; bases outside the gene matches: 4. Germline lookup yields CDR1 LNHDA and CDR2 SQIVND (reference sequence).

The J gene is TRBJ1-1, the V gene TRBV9; D gene unclear. The CDR3 runs 15 residues. Germline V gene sequence: CDR1 SGDLS, CDR2 YYNGEE. V lost 3 bases, J lost 2 bases, and 14 bases lay in between. The CDR3 bases are TGTGCCAGCAGCGCCCGGGGAAATCGTAACACTGAAGCTTTCTTT. Its translation is CASSARGNRNTEAFF.

The chain links TRBV11-2 to TRBJ2-5, with TRBD1 matching 8 bases. This CDR3 has 16 residues. The germline V gene has CDR1 SGHAT and CDR2 FQNNGV. The V and J ends lost 5 bases and 1 base, in that order; junction bases with no gene match: 9. The CDR3 loop reads CASSPLVTGVQETQYF. DNA for the CDR3: TGTGCCAGCAGCCCCTTAGTGACAGGGGTCCAAGAGACCCAGTACTTC. The entire variable domain, with the rest obtained from reference TRBV11-2 and TRBJ2-5, is as follows: EAGVAQSPRYKIIEKRQSVAFWCNPISGHATLYWYQQILGQGPKLLIQFQNNGVVDDSQLPKDRFSAERLKGVDSTLKIQPAKLEDSAVYLCASSPLVTGVQETQYFGPGTRLLVL.

This chain joins TRBV2 and TRBJ1-5; TRBD1 agrees at 8 bases. In germline, CDR1 is SNHLY, CDR2 FYNNEI. CDR3 length: 15 residues. The V gene end was trimmed by 4 bases and the J gene end by 7 bases; junction bases not matched to a gene: 9. The CDR3 nucleotides read TGTGCCAGCAGTGGAAGACAGGGGATGATACAGCCCCAGCATTTT. Amino acids: CASSGRQGMIQPQHF.

The gene calls are TRBV7-9 and TRBJ1-4; tentative D call: TRBD1 (6 bases). The CDR3 consists of 14 residues. CDR1 is SEHNR, CDR2 FQNEAQ, per germline (reference sequence). V was cut by 5 bases and J by 5 bases, with 12 bases left in between. CDR3 in amino acids: CASSPTGFNEKLFF. The CDR3 coding sequence is TGTGCCAGCAGCCCGACAGGTTTCAATGAAAAACTGTTTTTT.

J is TRBJ2-3 and V is TRBV20-1; D ambiguous. Germline V lookup: CDR1 DFQATT, CDR2 SNEGSKA (reference sequence). Trimming stripped 3 bases from V and 1 base from J, with 8 bases between. The CDR3 consists of 13 residues. The CDR3 loop reads CSASVAGTDTQYF. CDR3 nucleotides: TGCAGTGCTAGTGTCGCTGGCACAGATACGCAGTATTTT.

V is TRBV27 and J is TRBJ1-1; D ambiguous. CDR1 is MNHEY and CDR2 is SMNVEV in the germline V gene (reference sequence). Trimming took off 5 bases at V and 7 bases at J, with 17 bases between the two ends. The CDR3 has 14 amino acids. DNA for the CDR3: TGTGCCAGCAGTCCAAATGGGGTAATTGGTGAAGCTTTCTTT. As protein: CASSPNGVIGEAFF.

Remarks on this clone: Different DNA sequences within this sample yield the same CDR3. This rearrangement joins TRBV28 to TRBJ1-2, with D hard to call. The CDR3 extends over 12 amino acids. Germline CDR1 reads MDHEN; CDR2 reads SYDVKM. V lost 4 bases to trimming and J lost 2 bases, with 5 bases between them. Here the CDR3 reads CASSSGNYGYTF. The CDR3 DNA reads as TGTGCCAGCAGTTCAGGAAACTATGGCTACACCTTC.

The chain couples TRBV28 to TRBJ1-2, with 9 bases aligning to TRBD1. This CDR3 is built from 14 residues. Germline trimming cut 6 bases from V and 8 bases from J; bases unmatched to any gene: 10. Germline V lookup: CDR1 MDHEN, CDR2 SYDVKM. Here the CDR3 DNA reads TGTGCCAGCAGAATACCGGGACAGGGCGCCGGCTACACCTTC. Translated, it gives CASRIPGQGAGYTF.

This clone was recorded a few times. V gene TRBV19 combines with J gene TRBJ1-5; tentative D call: TRBD1 (5 bases). Germline loops: CDR1 LNHDA, CDR2 SQIVND (reference sequence). CDR3 size: 15 residues. V was shortened by 4 bases and J by 1 base, with 11 bases between the two germline ends. CDR3 residues: CASSRGGDSNQPQHF. The CDR3 DNA follows: TGTGCCAGTAGTAGGGGGGGTGACAGCAATCAGCCCCAGCATTTT.

This clone appeared a single time. This chain joins TRBV6-6 and TRBJ1-2, with a weak D call TRBD1 (5 bases). The CDR3 covers 16 residues. CDR1 and CDR2 from the germline V gene are MNHNY and SVGAGI (reference sequence). V dropped 5 bases and J dropped 4 bases, with 20 bases sitting between them. DNA of the CDR3: TGTGCCAGCAGTCCGCCTTTAGCGGGAGGGGTCTATGGCTACACCTTC. Encoded protein: CASSPPLAGGVYGYTF.

This clone was detected only once. The V gene is TRBV2, the J gene TRBJ1-4, with D hard to call. Germline V gene lookup returns CDR1 SNHLY and CDR2 FYNNEI. The CDR3 covers 15 residues. V was clipped by 6 bases and J by 4 bases, with 15 bases between them. The CDR3 bases are TGTGCCAGCAGCACTCGGTCGGCCGATAATGAAAAACTGTTTTTT. It is translated as CASSTRSADNEKLFF.

The rearrangement uses TRBV7-8 and TRBJ1-1, with D possibly TRBD1 on 5 matching bases. The V gene's germline CDR1 is SGHVS and CDR2 FQNEAQ. V was clipped by 1 base and J by 0 bases, with 9 bases between them. CDR3 length equals 15 residues. In DNA, the CDR3 is TGTGCCAGCAGCTTAGGACAGTTCATGAACACTGAAGCTTTCTTT. Protein sequence: CASSLGQFMNTEAFF.

This chain connects TRBV6-5 to TRBJ2-7; perhaps TRBD1 as D (6 bases). Germline V gene sequence: CDR1 MNHEY, CDR2 SVGAGI. CDR3 length: 15 amino acids. Trimming stripped 4 bases from V and 1 base from J, with 14 bases between. The CDR3 protein is CASSSYGTNSYEQYF. The DNA of the CDR3 is TGTGCCAGCAGTTCCTACGGGACAAATTCCTACGAGCAGTACTTC.